This T cell receptor (beta chain) was obtained from a study of Graves' ophthalmopathy and Graves' hyperthyroidism. Germline CDR1 is LNHNV and CDR2 is YYDKDF (reference sequence). V lost 0 bases, J lost 2 bases, and 7 bases lay in between. The CDR3 covers 14 residues. The study amplified TCR beta CDR3 regions using RNA transcripts. HTBI-primed first-round RT-PCR preceded second-round multiplex PCR. MiXCR was run by TCRdb on the multiplex PCR reads, yielding one entry per CDR3 protein. The table lists some 250,000 distinct CDR3 sequences, around 42% of them singletons. Input material: peripheral blood. The J gene is TRBJ1-1, the V gene TRBV15; the D is unclear. The sequence derives from an adult man with Graves' ophthalmopathy. CDR3 in amino acids: CATSRDLVNTEAFF. The CDR3 nucleotides read TGTGCCACCAGCAGAGATCTGGTTAACACTGAAGCTTTCTTT.